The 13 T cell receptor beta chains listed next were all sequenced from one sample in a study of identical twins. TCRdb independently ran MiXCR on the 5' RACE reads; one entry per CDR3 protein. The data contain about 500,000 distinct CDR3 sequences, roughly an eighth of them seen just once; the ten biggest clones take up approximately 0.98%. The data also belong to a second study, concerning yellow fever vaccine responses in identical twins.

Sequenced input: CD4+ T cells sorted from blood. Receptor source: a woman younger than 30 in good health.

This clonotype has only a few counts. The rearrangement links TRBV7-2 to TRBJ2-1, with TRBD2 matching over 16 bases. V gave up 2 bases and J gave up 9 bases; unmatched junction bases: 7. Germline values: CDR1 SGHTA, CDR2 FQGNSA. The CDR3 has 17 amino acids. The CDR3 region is CASSLMGTSGRASEQFF. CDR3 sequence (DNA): TGTGCCAGCAGCTTAATGGGGACTAGCGGGAGGGCCTCTGAGCAGTTCTTC. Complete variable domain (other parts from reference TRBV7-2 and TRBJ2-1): GAGVSQSPSNKVTEKGKDVELRCDPISGHTALYWYRQSLGQGLEFLIYFQGNSAPDKSGLPSDRFSAERTGGSVSTLTIQRTQQEDSAVYLCASSLMGTSGRASEQFFGPGTRLTVL.

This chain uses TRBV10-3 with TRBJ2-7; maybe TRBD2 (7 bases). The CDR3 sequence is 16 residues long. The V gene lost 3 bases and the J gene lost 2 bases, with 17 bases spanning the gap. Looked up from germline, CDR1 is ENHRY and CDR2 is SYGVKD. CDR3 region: CAISDEGGSLTYEQYF. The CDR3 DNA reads TGTGCCATCAGTGACGAGGGGGGGAGTTTGACCTACGAGCAGTACTTC.

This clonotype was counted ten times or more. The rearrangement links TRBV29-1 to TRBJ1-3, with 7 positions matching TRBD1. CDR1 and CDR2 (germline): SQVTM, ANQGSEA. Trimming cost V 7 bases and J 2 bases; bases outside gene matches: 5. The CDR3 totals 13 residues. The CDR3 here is CSALQGTGNTIYF. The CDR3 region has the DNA TGCAGCGCCCTACAGGGGACTGGAAACACCATATATTTT. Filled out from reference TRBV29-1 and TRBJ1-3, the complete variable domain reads SAVISQKPSRDICQRGTSLTIQCQVDSQVTMMFWYRQQPGQSLTLIATANQGSEATYESGFVIDKFPISRPNLTFSTLTVSNMSPEDSSIYLCSALQGTGNTIYFGEGSWLTVV.

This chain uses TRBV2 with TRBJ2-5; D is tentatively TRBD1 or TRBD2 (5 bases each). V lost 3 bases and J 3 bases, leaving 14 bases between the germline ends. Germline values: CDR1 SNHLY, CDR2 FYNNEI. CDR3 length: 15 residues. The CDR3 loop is CASSELGRQKETQYF. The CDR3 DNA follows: TGTGCCAGCAGTGAGCTAGGGAGACAGAAAGAGACCCAGTACTTC.

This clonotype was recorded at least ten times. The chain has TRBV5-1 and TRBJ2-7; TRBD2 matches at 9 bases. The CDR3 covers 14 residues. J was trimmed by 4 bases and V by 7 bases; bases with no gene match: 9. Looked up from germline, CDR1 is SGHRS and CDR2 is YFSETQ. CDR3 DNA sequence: TGCGCCAGCCACTCGGCGGGGGGGCCTTACGAGCAGTACTTC. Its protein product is CASHSAGGPYEQYF.

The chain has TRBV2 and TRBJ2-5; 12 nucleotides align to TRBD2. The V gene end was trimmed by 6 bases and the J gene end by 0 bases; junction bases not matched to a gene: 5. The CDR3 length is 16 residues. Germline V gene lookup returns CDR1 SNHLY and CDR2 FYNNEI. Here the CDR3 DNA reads TGTGCCAGCAGACGTCGACTAGCGGGGGACCAAGAGACCCAGTACTTC. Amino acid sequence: CASRRRLAGDQETQYF.

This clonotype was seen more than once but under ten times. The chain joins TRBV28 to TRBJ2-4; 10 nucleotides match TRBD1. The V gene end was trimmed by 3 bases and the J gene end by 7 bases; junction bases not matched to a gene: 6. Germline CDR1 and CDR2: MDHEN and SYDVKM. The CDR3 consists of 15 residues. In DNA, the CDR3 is TGTGCCAGCAGTTTCCGGGACAGGGGTATCAACATTCAGTACTTC. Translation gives CASSFRDRGINIQYF.

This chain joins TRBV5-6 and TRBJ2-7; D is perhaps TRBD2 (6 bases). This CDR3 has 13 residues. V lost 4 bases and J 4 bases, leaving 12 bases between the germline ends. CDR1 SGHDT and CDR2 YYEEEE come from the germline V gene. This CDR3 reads CASSAGSYYEQYF. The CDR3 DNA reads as TGTGCCAGCAGCGCGGGATCCTATTACGAGCAGTACTTC.

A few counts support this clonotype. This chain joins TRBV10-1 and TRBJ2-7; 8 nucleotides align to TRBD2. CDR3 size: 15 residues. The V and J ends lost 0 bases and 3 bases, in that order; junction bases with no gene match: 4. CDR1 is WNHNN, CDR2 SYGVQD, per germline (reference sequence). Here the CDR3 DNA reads TGCGCCAGCAGTGAGTCGGGACTAGGGCGCTACGAGCAGTACTTC. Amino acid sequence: CASSESGLGRYEQYF.

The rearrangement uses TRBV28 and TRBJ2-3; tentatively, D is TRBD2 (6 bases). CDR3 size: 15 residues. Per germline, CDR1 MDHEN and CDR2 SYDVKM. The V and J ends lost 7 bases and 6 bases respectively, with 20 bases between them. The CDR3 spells CASTGLSGGWDTQYF. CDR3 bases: TGTGCCAGCACAGGATTGAGCGGAGGGTGGGATACGCAGTATTTT.

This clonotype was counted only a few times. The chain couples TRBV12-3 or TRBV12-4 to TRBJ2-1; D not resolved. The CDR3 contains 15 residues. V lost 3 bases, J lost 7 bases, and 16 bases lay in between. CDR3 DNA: TGTGCCAGCAGTTTCAGACTTACGCCGGAGAATGAGCAGTTCTTC. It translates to CASSFRLTPENEQFF.

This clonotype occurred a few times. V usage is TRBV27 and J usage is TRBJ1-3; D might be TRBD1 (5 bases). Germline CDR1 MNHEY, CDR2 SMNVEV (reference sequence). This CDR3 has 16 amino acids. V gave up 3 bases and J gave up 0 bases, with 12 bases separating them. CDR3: CASSLGGQSSGNTIYF. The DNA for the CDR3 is TGTGCCAGCAGTTTGGGAGGACAATCCTCTGGAAACACCATATATTTT.

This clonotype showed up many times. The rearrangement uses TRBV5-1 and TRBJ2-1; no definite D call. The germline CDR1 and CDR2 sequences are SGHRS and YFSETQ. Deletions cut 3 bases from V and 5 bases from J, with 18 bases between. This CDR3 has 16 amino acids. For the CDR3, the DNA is TGCGCCAGCAGCTCGGCCCCTACACCGTCGGACAATGAGCAGTTCTTC. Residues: CASSSAPTPSDNEQFF.